This T cell receptor beta chain was sequenced during a study of OX40 agonist ivuxolimab in advanced cancers. Profiling relied on immunoSEQ multiplex PCR, and the TCRdb table lists in-frame clones only, not all of them. The top ten hold approximately 40% of the sample, which has about 7,000 clones, roughly three quarters seen once. V shed 4 bases and J shed 3 bases, with 13 bases lying between them. The CDR3 has 15 amino acids. The germline CDR1 and CDR2 sequences are LNHDA and SQIVND (reference sequence). Material: CD4+ or CD8+ T cells sorted from blood, obtained in a trial of the OX40 agonist ivuxolimab. The rearrangement uses TRBV19 and TRBJ2-1; D is tentatively TRBD1 or TRBD2 (5 bases each). This receptor was identified in an adult with an advanced solid tumor such as melanoma, head and neck, liver or kidney cancer. CDR3 region: CASSNGGVGYNEQFF. The DNA of the CDR3 is TGTGCCAGTAGTAATGGGGGAGTCGGCTACAATGAGCAGTTCTTC. Variable domain in full (rest from reference TRBV19 and TRBJ2-1): DGGITQSPKYLFRKEGQNVTLSCEQNLNHDAMYWYRQDPGQGLRLIYYSQIVNDFQKGDIAEGYSVSREKKESFPLTVTSAQKNPTAFYLCASSNGGVGYNEQFFGPGTRLTVL.